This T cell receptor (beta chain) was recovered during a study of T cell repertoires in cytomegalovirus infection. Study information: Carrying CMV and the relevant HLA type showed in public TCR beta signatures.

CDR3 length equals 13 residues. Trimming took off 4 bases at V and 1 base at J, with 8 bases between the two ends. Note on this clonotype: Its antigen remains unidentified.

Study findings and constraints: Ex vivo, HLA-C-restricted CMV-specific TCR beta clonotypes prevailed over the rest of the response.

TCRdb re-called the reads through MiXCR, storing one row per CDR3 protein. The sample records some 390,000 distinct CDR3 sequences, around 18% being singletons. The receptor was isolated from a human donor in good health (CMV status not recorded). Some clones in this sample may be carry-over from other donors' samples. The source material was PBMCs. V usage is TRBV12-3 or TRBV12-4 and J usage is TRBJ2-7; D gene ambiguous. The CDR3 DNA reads TGTGCCAGCAGTTACTGGGATTCCTACGAGCAGTACTTC. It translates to CASSYWDSYEQYF.